These 26 T cell receptor beta chains were sequenced from one sample in a study of T-cell reconstitution after alpha-beta-depleted transplantation in children. Researchers prepared the TCRbeta library using unique molecular identifiers, the study reports. TCRdb analysed the PCR reads with MiXCR anew, one entry per CDR3 protein. The sample includes about a million distinct CDR3 sequences, roughly 29% seen only once; the top ten take about 28%. The specimen comprised PBMCs, mostly from graft donor cells, sampled 360 days after TCRalphabeta/CD19-depleted stem cell transplant. These receptors were obtained from a boy younger than two who had a stem cell transplant for SCID, so the T cells may come from the graft donor.

The V call is TRBV20-1, the J call TRBJ1-5, with a possible D match to TRBD1 (5 bases). Deletions cut 1 base from V and 7 bases from J, with 14 bases between. Germline V gene lookup returns CDR1 DFQATT and CDR2 SNEGSKA (reference sequence). This CDR3 has 14 residues. CDR3 in amino acids: CSARGGKGLQPQHF. The CDR3 nucleotides read TGCAGTGCTAGAGGAGGGAAGGGGCTACAGCCCCAGCATTTT.

The chain couples TRBV6-5 to TRBJ1-1, with a weak D call TRBD1 (5 bases). V shed 2 bases and J shed 5 bases, with 12 bases lying between them. Per the germline V gene, CDR1 is MNHEY and CDR2 is SVGAGI. The CDR3 is made up of 14 amino acids. CDR3 DNA sequence: TGTGCCAGCAGTTACGGCACCTCAGGGACTGAAGCTTTCTTT. This gives the protein CASSYGTSGTEAFF.

This clonotype was seen a few times. The chain joins TRBV6-1 to TRBJ1-2; D is possibly TRBD1 (5 bases). V was cut by 6 bases and J by 5 bases, with 13 bases left in between. Germline-derived CDR1 and CDR2 are MNHNS and SASEGT. This CDR3 comprises 13 residues. CDR3 amino acids: CASRPDSLYGYTF. The CDR3 bases are TGTGCCAGCAGACCCGACAGCCTATATGGCTACACCTTC.

CDR3 DNA sequence: TGCGCCAGCAGCAGTACAGGTATCTCCTACGAGCAGTACTTC. Its translation: CASSSTGISYEQYF. The V call is TRBV5-1, the J call TRBJ2-7, with D possibly being TRBD1 (5 bases). The germline V and J ends were trimmed by 4 bases and 0 bases, with 11 bases remaining between them. Germline V CDR1 and CDR2: SGHRS, YFSETQ. The CDR3 is 14 residues long.

This rearrangement joins TRBV4-1 to TRBJ2-3, with 8 bases identical to TRBD2. The CDR3 is made up of 19 amino acids. The trim removed 0 bases at V and 2 bases at J, leaving 13 bases unmatched. The germline V gene has CDR1 MGHRA and CDR2 YSYEKL. CDR3 amino acids: CASSQDPLKLADHTDTQYF. CDR3 nucleotides: TGCGCCAGCAGCCAAGATCCATTGAAACTAGCGGACCACACAGATACGCAGTATTTT.

This chain uses TRBV20-1 with TRBJ2-1; 10 bases align to TRBD2. Looked up from germline, CDR1 is DFQATT and CDR2 is SNEGSKA (reference sequence). CDR3 length: 16 residues. Trimming removed 5 bases from V and 9 bases from J; junction bases left unmatched: 16. The CDR3 DNA reads as TGCAGTGCTTTCCGTTTCGTAAGCGGGGGGGCGGGTGAGCAGTTCTTC. Protein sequence: CSAFRFVSGGAGEQFF.

The rearrangement uses TRBV7-2 and TRBJ2-7, with D possibly TRBD1 on 5 matching bases. In germline, CDR1 is SGHTA, CDR2 FQGNSA. Trimming shortened V by 5 bases and J by 0 bases, and 8 bases separated the two germline ends. The CDR3 is 13 residues long. The chain's CDR3 is CASSNRSSYEQYF. Written as DNA, the CDR3 is TGTGCCAGCAGCAACAGGTCCTCCTACGAGCAGTACTTC.

V gene TRBV20-1 combines with J gene TRBJ2-6; D remains ambiguous. Germline values: CDR1 DFQATT, CDR2 SNEGSKA (reference sequence). The CDR3 is 14 residues long. V was pared by 6 bases and J by 0 bases, with 9 bases between. CDR3 residues: CSALDRSGANVLTF. The CDR3 nucleotides are TGCAGTGCCCTGGACCGCTCTGGGGCCAACGTCCTGACTTTC.

This clonotype turned up a few times. The V gene is TRBV5-1, the J gene TRBJ2-3; D is undetermined. CDR1 is SGHRS, CDR2 YFSETQ, per germline. The CDR3 loop spans 18 amino acids. V was shortened by 2 bases and J by 0 bases, with 19 bases between the two germline ends. This CDR3 reads CASSLSAGWVSSTDTQYF. In DNA, the CDR3 is TGCGCCAGCAGCTTATCCGCCGGTTGGGTTTCTAGCACAGATACGCAGTATTTT.

This clonotype was picked up a small number of times. The V and J genes are TRBV7-2 and TRBJ2-1; 12 nucleotides match TRBD2. Germline CDR1 reads SGHTA; CDR2 reads FQGNSA. The V and J ends lost 3 bases and 7 bases, in that order; junction bases with no gene match: 1. The CDR3 contains 14 residues. The CDR3 coding sequence is TGTGCCAGCAGCTTCGGACTAGCGGGAAATGAGCAGTTCTTC. Translating gives CASSFGLAGNEQFF. Full variable domain (rest looked up from reference TRBV7-2 and TRBJ2-1): GAGVSQSPSNKVTEKGKDVELRCDPISGHTALYWYRQSLGQGLEFLIYFQGNSAPDKSGLPSDRFSAERTGGSVSTLTIQRTQQEDSAVYLCASSFGLAGNEQFFGPGTRLTVL.

This clonotype has only one observation. The rearrangement uses TRBV18 and TRBJ2-1, with 11 bases lining up with TRBD2. This CDR3 is 15 amino acids long. V shed 8 bases and J 8 bases; nucleotides not matched to a gene: 11. Germline V lookup: CDR1 KGHSH, CDR2 LQKENI. DNA for the CDR3: TGTGCCAGCAAAGTACTAGCGGGGGAGGCCGATGAGCAGTTCTTC. This translates into CASKVLAGEADEQFF.

The chain carries TRBV5-1 and TRBJ2-3, with a weak D call TRBD2 (6 bases). The ends were cut back, 7 bases at V and 2 bases at J, with 8 bases in the middle. In germline, CDR1 is SGHRS, CDR2 YFSETQ. The CDR3 has 12 residues. CDR3 protein: CASWGDTDTQYF. The DNA for the CDR3 is TGCGCCAGCTGGGGGGACACAGATACGCAGTATTTT.

This clonotype came up a few times. The chain employs TRBV29-1 and TRBJ2-3, with 7 bases fitting TRBD1. Germline V lookup: CDR1 SQVTM, CDR2 ANQGSEA. The length of the CDR3 is 11 residues. The J segment lost 3 bases and the V segment lost 7 bases, leaving 1 base of the junction unmatched. The CDR3 reads CSGGQTDTQYF. DNA of the CDR3: TGCAGCGGGGGACAGACAGATACGCAGTATTTT.

The chain's CDR3 is CASSRLAGVKETQYF. The CDR3 DNA reads as TGTGCCAGCAGCCGACTAGCGGGGGTTAAAGAGACCCAGTACTTC. The genes are TRBV6-2 or TRBV6-3 and TRBJ2-5; 12 nucleotides align to TRBD2. This CDR3 spans 15 amino acids. The trim removed 6 bases at V and 3 bases at J, leaving 5 bases unmatched. The germline V gene has CDR1 MNHEY and CDR2 SVGEGT.

This clonotype was seen more than once but under ten times. The rearrangement joins TRBV6-1 to TRBJ1-1; D possibly corresponds to TRBD1 (6 bases). The V end was cut by 8 bases, the J end by 0 bases, with 16 bases between. CDR1 and CDR2 from the germline V gene are MNHNS and SASEGT. CDR3 length: 15 amino acids. The CDR3 spells CASFPGGPMNTEAFF. The CDR3 region has the DNA TGTGCCAGCTTTCCCGGGGGGCCGATGAACACTGAAGCTTTCTTT.

A few counts support this clonotype. V and J are TRBV12-3 or TRBV12-4 and TRBJ2-4; 10 nucleotides line up with TRBD1. V lost 6 bases, J lost 7 bases, and 6 bases stayed unmatched. This CDR3 has 14 residues. The CDR3 spells CASSLGQGINIQYF. The CDR3 DNA sequence: TGTGCCAGCAGCCTGGGACAGGGGATTAACATTCAGTACTTC.

Notes on this clonotype: A read error may produce the germline difference seen at one junction end. The CDR3 loop is CCASTRGPDRNEQFF. CDR3 coding DNA: TGCTGTGCTAGCACAAGAGGACCCGATAGGAATGAGCAGTTCTTC. The chain carries TRBV20-1 and TRBJ2-1; D may be TRBD2 (5 bases). CDR1 and CDR2 (germline): DFQATT, SNEGSKA (reference sequence). This CDR3 region has 15 residues.

This sequence joins TRBV7-9 and TRBJ2-1; 7 bases are a match to TRBD1. V gave up 4 bases and J gave up 7 bases; unmatched junction bases: 16. Germline CDR1 reads SEHNR; CDR2 reads FQNEAQ (reference sequence). CDR3 length: 17 residues. For the CDR3, the DNA is TGTGCCAGCAGCTACCCTTACTACAGGGGCACTGATAATGAGCAGTTCTTC. Its translation is CASSYPYYRGTDNEQFF.

This clonotype showed up just a few times. This chain links TRBV5-1 with TRBJ1-2; D unresolved. This CDR3 region has 15 residues. Germline CDR1 reads SGHRS; CDR2 reads YFSETQ. The ends were cut back, 4 bases at V and 2 bases at J, with 15 bases in the middle. CDR3 amino acids: CASSTRPYPNYGYTF. The DNA for the CDR3 is TGCGCCAGCAGCACCCGGCCGTACCCCAACTATGGCTACACCTTC. The whole variable domain, filled in from reference TRBV5-1 and TRBJ1-2, reads KAGVTQTPRYLIKTRGQQVTLSCSPISGHRSVSWYQQTPGQGLQFLFEYFSETQRNKGNFPGRFSGRQFSNSRSEMNVSTLELGDSALYLCASSTRPYPNYGYTFGSGTRLTVV.

The chain employs TRBV19 and TRBJ2-1; 9 nucleotides line up with TRBD2. The germline gives CDR1 LNHDA, CDR2 SQIVND (reference sequence). V trimming: 1 base; J trimming: 8 bases; junction bases outside the gene matches: 0. The CDR3 spans 13 residues. In DNA, the CDR3 is TGTGCCAGTAGTATAGGGACTAGCGATGAGCAGTTCTTC. Translated, it gives CASSIGTSDEQFF.

This clonotype has more than one count but fewer than ten. The V and J genes are TRBV4-2 and TRBJ2-2, with 8 bases fitting TRBD2. CDR1 is LGHNA, CDR2 YNFKEQ, per germline. The CDR3 has 20 amino acids. The V segment lost 1 base and the J segment 0 bases; nucleotides outside the gene matches: 13. The CDR3 sequence is CASSQVAKLAGSPNTGELFF. As DNA, the CDR3 is TGTGCCAGCAGCCAAGTGGCGAAGCTAGCGGGTTCTCCGAACACCGGGGAGCTGTTTTTT.

This rearrangement joins TRBV24-1 to TRBJ2-1, with 8 bases lining up with TRBD1. V dropped 2 bases and J dropped 8; count of bases not matched to a gene: 4. The CDR3 sequence is 14 residues long. CDR1 is KGHDR, CDR2 SFDVKD, per germline. The CDR3 bases are TGTGCCACCAGTGATTGGACAGGGCACGATGAGCAGTTCTTC. Amino acids: CATSDWTGHDEQFF.

In its sample, this clonotype was seen a few times. The V gene is TRBV5-1, the J gene TRBJ2-3, with 10 bases aligning to TRBD1. This CDR3 has 18 amino acids. The ends lost 2 bases at V and 3 bases at J; junction bases unmatched: 12. CDR1 and CDR2 (germline): SGHRS, YFSETQ. Here the CDR3 reads CASSFSPPGQGRTDTQYF. CDR3 bases: TGCGCCAGCAGCTTCTCTCCCCCGGGACAGGGGCGAACAGATACGCAGTATTTT.

The rearrangement joins TRBV5-1 to TRBJ2-1; 8 bases are shared with TRBD2. The CDR3 is 15 amino acids. The V gene end was trimmed by 2 bases and the J gene end by 4 bases; junction bases not matched to a gene: 5. The germline V gene encodes CDR1 SGHRS and CDR2 YFSETQ. CDR3 protein: CASSFVAGFYNEQFF. The CDR3 nucleotides read TGCGCCAGCAGCTTCGTAGCGGGGTTTTACAATGAGCAGTTCTTC.

This clonotype was counted only a few times. The chain recombines TRBV4-1 with TRBJ1-1; TRBD1 agrees at 7 bases. Trimming took 4 bases from V and 5 from J; bases not matched to a gene: 7. The germline gives CDR1 MGHRA, CDR2 YSYEKL. The CDR3 sequence is 14 residues long. CDR3 sequence reads: CASSLQGVRTEAFF. The CDR3 region has the DNA TGCGCCAGCAGCCTCCAGGGGGTAAGGACTGAAGCTTTCTTT.

V and J are TRBV5-6 and TRBJ2-7; no clear D gene. V dropped 3 bases and J dropped 5 bases, with 15 bases sitting between them. Germline CDR1 SGHDT, CDR2 YYEEEE. CDR3 size: 14 residues. The CDR3 region is CASSSPVPSHEQYF. DNA of the CDR3: TGTGCCAGCAGCTCCCCGGTCCCGTCCCACGAGCAGTACTTC.